These T cell receptor beta chains were read from a single sample in a study of cytomegalovirus exposure and HLA in healthy donors. TCRdb keeps only in-frame clones here, not all; method: immunoSEQ multiplex PCR. The listing contains under 200,000 clones. The sequenced sample consisted of PBMCs. Receptors originate from a man aged 25-45 years in good health and CMV-seronegative. Both conserved end residues are part of each CDR3. D genes are given only for firm matches.

CDR3 DNA: TGTGCCAGCAGTTTCTCCGGGACAGGCATTGTTAGTGGCTACACCTTC; CDR3 protein: CASSFSGTGIVSGYTF; J gene: TRBJ1-2; V gene: TRBV6-5; D gene: TRBD1
CDR3 DNA: TGCGCCAGCAGTGAGCGGCTAGCGGGGACCCAAGAGACCCAGTACTTC; CDR3 protein: CASSERLAGTQETQYF; J gene: TRBJ2-5; V gene: TRBV10-1; D gene: TRBD2
CDR3 DNA: TGTGCCAGCAGTGAAGACGAGGGGGTCGCCTACAATGAGCAGTTCTTC; CDR3 protein: CASSEDEGVAYNEQFF; J gene: TRBJ2-1; V gene: TRBV6-1; D gene: NA
CDR3 DNA: TGTGCCAGTAGTTCGGGACAGGGAAACACTGAAGCTTTCTTT; CDR3 protein: CASSSGQGNTEAFF; J gene: TRBJ1-1; V gene: TRBV19; D gene: TRBD1
CDR3 DNA: TGTGCCAGCAGCTTAATAAGGGGGCTGGGTTCTAGCACTGAAGCTTTCTTT; CDR3 protein: CASSLIRGLGSSTEAFF; J gene: TRBJ1-1; V gene: TRBV7-2; D gene: TRBD1
CDR3 DNA: TGTGCCAGCAGCCCCCTTGGACAGGGACTGGATGGCTACACCTTC; CDR3 protein: CASSPLGQGLDGYTF; J gene: TRBJ1-2; V gene: TRBV7-2; D gene: TRBD1
CDR3 DNA: TGTGCCAGCAGTACCGGACAGGGACCATACGAGCAGTACTTC; CDR3 protein: CASSTGQGPYEQYF; J gene: TRBJ2-7; V gene: TRBV6-5; D gene: TRBD1
CDR3 DNA: TGTGCCTGGAAGAACAGTCTGAATGAAAAACTGTTTTTT; CDR3 protein: CAWKNSLNEKLFF; J gene: TRBJ1-4; V gene: TRBV30; D gene: NA
CDR3 DNA: TGTGCCAGCAGCTTACCGTTACGGGAGACCCAGTACTTC; CDR3 protein: CASSLPLRETQYF; J gene: TRBJ2-5; V gene: TRBV11-3; D gene: NA
CDR3 DNA: TGTGCCAGCAGCTTAGCCGGGGGGGATGAGCAGTTCTTC; CDR3 protein: CASSLAGGDEQFF; J gene: TRBJ2-1; V gene: TRBV7-9; D gene: TRBD2
CDR3 DNA: TGTGCCAGCAGTTTTGGCGGGTCGATAAGGGAGCAGTACTTC; CDR3 protein: CASSFGGSIREQYF; J gene: TRBJ2-7; V gene: TRBV27; D gene: NA
CDR3 DNA: TGTGCCAGCAGTGAAGCTCCAGGGTTTGGTGGCTACACCTTC; CDR3 protein: CASSEAPGFGGYTF; J gene: TRBJ1-2; V gene: TRBV2; D gene: NA
CDR3 DNA: TGTGCCAGCAGTGAAGCGCGGAGTGGCCCCCTCGGGCAGTACTTC; CDR3 protein: CASSEARSGPLGQYF; J gene: TRBJ2-7; V gene: TRBV6-1; D gene: NA
CDR3 DNA: TGTGCCAGCAGCGTCAGGGGGGAGTCCCACGAGCAGTACTTC; CDR3 protein: CASSVRGESHEQYF; J gene: TRBJ2-7; V gene: TRBV9; D gene: NA
CDR3 DNA: TGTGCCAGCAGCCGCGGACAGGGCATCACTGAAGCTTTCTTT; CDR3 protein: CASSRGQGITEAFF; J gene: TRBJ1-1; V gene: TRBV7-9; D gene: TRBD1
CDR3 DNA: TGTGCCAGCAGCGATTCGACAGTTCGGGAGACCCAGTACTTC; CDR3 protein: CASSDSTVRETQYF; J gene: TRBJ2-5; V gene: TRBV9; D gene: NA
CDR3 DNA: TGTGCCTGGAGTGGATGGACGGGAGGTACCTACGAGCAGTACTTC; CDR3 protein: CAWSGWTGGTYEQYF; J gene: TRBJ2-7; V gene: TRBV30; D gene: TRBD2
CDR3 DNA: TGTGCCAGCAGTCCCGGGACAGCCCCCAGGGCTGAAGCTTTCTTT; CDR3 protein: CASSPGTAPRAEAFF; J gene: TRBJ1-1; V gene: TRBV6-6; D gene: TRBD1
CDR3 DNA: TGTGCCAGCAGCTTACAGGGGTATAGCAATCAGCCCCAGCATTTT; CDR3 protein: CASSLQGYSNQPQHF; J gene: TRBJ1-5; V gene: TRBV6-5; D gene: TRBD1
CDR3 DNA: TGTGCCAGCAGCCCGCGGGCCGGGGAGCTGTTTTTT; CDR3 protein: CASSPRAGELFF; J gene: TRBJ2-2; V gene: TRBV7-9; D gene: NA
CDR3 DNA: TGTGCCAGCACCGAACGCGGGGGGTTTTTGAGAGAGACCCAGTACTTC; CDR3 protein: CASTERGGFLRETQYF; J gene: TRBJ2-5; V gene: TRBV5-6; D gene: TRBD2
CDR3 DNA: TGTGCCAGCAGCCTAGGGCTAGGTCTTTTGAACACCGGGGAGCTGTTTTTT; CDR3 protein: CASSLGLGLLNTGELFF; J gene: TRBJ2-2; V gene: TRBV7-9; D gene: NA
CDR3 DNA: TGTGCCAGTAGTCAGGTAGCGGGAGTCCAAGAGACCCAGTACTTC; CDR3 protein: CASSQVAGVQETQYF; J gene: TRBJ2-5; V gene: TRBV19; D gene: TRBD2
CDR3 DNA: TGTGCCAGCAGTTTTATAGCGGGAGCAATAGATACGCAGTATTTT; CDR3 protein: CASSFIAGAIDTQYF; J gene: TRBJ2-3; V gene: TRBV28; D gene: TRBD2
CDR3 DNA: TGCAGTGCGAGAAAGAATTACGAGCAGTACTTC; CDR3 protein: CSARKNYEQYF; J gene: TRBJ2-7; V gene: TRBV20-1; D gene: NA